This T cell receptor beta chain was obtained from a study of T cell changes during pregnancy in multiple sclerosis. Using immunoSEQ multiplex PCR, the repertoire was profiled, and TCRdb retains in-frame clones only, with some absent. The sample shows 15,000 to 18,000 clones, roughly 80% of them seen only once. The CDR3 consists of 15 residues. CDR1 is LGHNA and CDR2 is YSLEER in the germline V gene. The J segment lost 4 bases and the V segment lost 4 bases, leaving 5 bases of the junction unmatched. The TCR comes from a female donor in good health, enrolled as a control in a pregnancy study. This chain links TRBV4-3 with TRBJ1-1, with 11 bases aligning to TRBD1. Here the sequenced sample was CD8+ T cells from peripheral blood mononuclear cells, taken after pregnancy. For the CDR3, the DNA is TGCGCCAGCAGCCTCGCGGACAGGGGGCTCACTGAAGCTTTCTTT. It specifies CASSLADRGLTEAFF.